This T cell receptor (beta chain) was captured in a study of post-analysis software for immune sequencing data. Study-level information: There were relapsing-remitting, secondary progressive and progressive-relapsing multiple sclerosis among the disease courses included. General study findings and limits: The F measure placed samples prepared in the same batch into strongly shared clusters. Among about 5 TRBV segments more frequent in patients than controls were TRBV5-6, TRBV5-1 and TRBV20-1. When compared against controls, multiple sclerosis patients showed significantly lower normalized Chao1 diversity.

cDNA libraries of TCR beta carried unique molecular identifiers. Input of roughly 1 to 11 million T cells yielded around 460,000 cDNA molecules. Each CDR3 protein gets one entry after TCRdb re-called the PCR reads with MiXCR. The sample has about 380,000 distinct CDR3 sequences, about a third seen once. Germline lookup yields CDR1 MNHEY and CDR2 SVGAGI. Trimming took off 6 bases at V and 11 bases at J, with 16 bases between the two ends. CDR3 length equals 12 residues. In regard to this clonotype: What it binds is unknown.

Sequencing used blood. This chain connects TRBV6-5 to TRBJ2-5; D might be TRBD1 (6 bases). This sequence originates from a girl under 18 with multiple sclerosis. In DNA form, the CDR3 reads TGTGCCAGCAGCAATGGACAGCTAACTCAGTACTTC. It is translated as CASSNGQLTQYF.